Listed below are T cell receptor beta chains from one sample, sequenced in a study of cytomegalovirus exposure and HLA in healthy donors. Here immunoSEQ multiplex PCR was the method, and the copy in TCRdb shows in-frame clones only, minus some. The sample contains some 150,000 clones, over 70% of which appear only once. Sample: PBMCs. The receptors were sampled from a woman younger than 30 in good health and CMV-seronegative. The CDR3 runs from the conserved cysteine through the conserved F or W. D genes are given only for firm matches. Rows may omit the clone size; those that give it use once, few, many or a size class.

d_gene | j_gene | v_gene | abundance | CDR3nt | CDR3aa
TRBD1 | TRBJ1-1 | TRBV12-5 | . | TGTGCTAGTGGTTTGGTCCCGGGACAGTTTGAAGCTTTCTTT | CASGLVPGQFEAFF
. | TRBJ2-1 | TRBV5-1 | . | TGCGCCAGCACCCCCGCGGGGGCTGTGGGGAATGAGCAGTTCTTC | CASTPAGAVGNEQFF
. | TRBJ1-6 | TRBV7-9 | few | TGTGCCAGCAGCCGGACATTTAGGGATAATTCACCCCTCCACTTT | CASSRTFRDNSPLHF
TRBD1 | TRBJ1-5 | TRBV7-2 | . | TGTGCCAGCAGCTTTGCAGGGGGCTATAATCAGCCCCAGCATTTT | CASSFAGGYNQPQHF
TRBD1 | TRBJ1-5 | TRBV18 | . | TGTGCCAGCTCACTCTCAGGACAGGGCAATCAGCCCCAGCATTTT | CASSLSGQGNQPQHF
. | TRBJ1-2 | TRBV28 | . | TGTGCCATCAACTCCCCCCGTACTAACTATGGCTACACCTTC | CAINSPRTNYGYTF
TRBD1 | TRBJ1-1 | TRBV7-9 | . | TGTGCCAGCAGCTTCCGACTACCAGACAGGGAGTACACTGAAGCTTTCTTT | CASSFRLPDREYTEAFF
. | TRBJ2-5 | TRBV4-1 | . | TGCGCCAGCAGCCAAGATAACGAGCGGGCGGCCCAAGAGACCCAGTACTTC | CASSQDNERAAQETQYF
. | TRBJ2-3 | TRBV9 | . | TGTGCCAGCAGCGTAGAACTGCGTAGCACAGATACGCAGTATTTT | CASSVELRSTDTQYF
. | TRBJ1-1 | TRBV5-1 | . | TGCGCCAGCAGCCCTGGGCTGGGTATGAACACTGAAGCTTTCTTT | CASSPGLGMNTEAFF
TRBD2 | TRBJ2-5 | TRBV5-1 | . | TGCGCCAGCAGTCCCGTGGCGGGGGGCCGCCAAGAGACCCAGTACTTC | CASSPVAGGRQETQYF
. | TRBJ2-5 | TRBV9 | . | TGTGCCAGCAGCGTAGCGGGGAGGAACCAAGAGACCCAGTACTTC | CASSVAGRNQETQYF
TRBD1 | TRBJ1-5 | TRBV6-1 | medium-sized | TGTGCCAGCAGTGAAGGGGTCGGGCAGGGGGCTAGGGTTGGCAATCAGCCCCAGCATTTT | CASSEGVGQGARVGNQPQHF
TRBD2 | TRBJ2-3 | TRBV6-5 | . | TGTGCCAGCAGTTTTGATTGGGGGGGTTGGGATACGCAGTATTTT | CASSFDWGGWDTQYF
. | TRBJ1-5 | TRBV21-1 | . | TGTGCCAGCAGCCCGCGGACAGGCATACAGCCCCAGCATTTT | CASSPRTGIQPQHF
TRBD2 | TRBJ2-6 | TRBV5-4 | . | TGTGCCAGCAGCCGGGGGGGTTCTGGGGCCAACGTCCTGACTTTC | CASSRGGSGANVLTF
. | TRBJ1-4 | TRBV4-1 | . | TGCGCCAGCAGCCAAGAGAGGGAAGATGAAAAACTGTTTTTT | CASSQEREDEKLFF
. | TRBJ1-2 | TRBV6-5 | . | TGTGCCAGCAGTTACTCTCCCCTTAACTATGGCTACACCTTC | CASSYSPLNYGYTF
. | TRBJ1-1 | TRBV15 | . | TGTGCCACCAGCAGAGACATCAGTGGTGCTTTCTTT | CATSRDISGAFF
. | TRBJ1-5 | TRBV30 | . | TGTGCCTGGAGTGTAGGAGGATATAGCAATCAGCCCCAGCATTTT | CAWSVGGYSNQPQHF